The source of this T cell receptor (beta chain) is a study of T cells after yellow fever vaccination. With V trimmed by 3 bases and J by 3 bases, 6 bases remained unmatched. This CDR3 comprises 17 residues. Germline V gene data show CDR1 as SGHRS and CDR2 as YFSETQ. In its sample, this clonotype was seen many times. As yet, its antigen is unknown. The 5'RACE template-switching step produced TCR cDNA and added a universal primer site and UMIs. Each CDR3 protein is one row after TCRdb ran MiXCR on the 5' RACE reads. The top ten hold approximately 0.85% of the sample, which has 250,000 or so distinct CDR3 sequences, 6.9% seen once. Overall study findings and caveats: Post-booster repertoires contained most primary-vaccination clones again (around 96% CD4, approximately 88% CD8). A small share of clonotypes appeared in both CD4 and CD8 compartments. Any FACS-sorted repertoire could hold abundant clonotypes that contaminate it from the bulk population.

The chain links TRBV5-1 to TRBJ2-1, with 13 bases aligning to TRBD2. This TCR was sampled from a man aged 25-45 years who received the YFV17D yellow fever vaccine. Source: CD4+ T cells sorted from PBMCs, taken 15 days after the yellow fever booster vaccination. In DNA form, the CDR3 reads TGCGCCAGCAGCTCCGGACTAGCGGGAGCCCACTACAATGAGCAGTTCTTC. Translated, it gives CASSSGLAGAHYNEQFF.